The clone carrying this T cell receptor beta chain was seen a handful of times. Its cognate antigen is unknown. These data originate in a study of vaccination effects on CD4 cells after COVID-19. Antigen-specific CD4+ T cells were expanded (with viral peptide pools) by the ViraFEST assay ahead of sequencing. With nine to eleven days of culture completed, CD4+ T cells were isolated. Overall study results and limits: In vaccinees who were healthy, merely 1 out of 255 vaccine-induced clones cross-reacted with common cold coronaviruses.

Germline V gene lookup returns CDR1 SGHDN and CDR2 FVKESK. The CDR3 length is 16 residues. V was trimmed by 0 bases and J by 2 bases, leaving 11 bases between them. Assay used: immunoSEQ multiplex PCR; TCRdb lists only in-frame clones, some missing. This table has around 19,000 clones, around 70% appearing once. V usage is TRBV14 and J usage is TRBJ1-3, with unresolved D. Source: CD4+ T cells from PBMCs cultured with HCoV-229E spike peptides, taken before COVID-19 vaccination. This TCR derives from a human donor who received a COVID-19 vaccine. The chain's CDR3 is CASSQEFRTAGNTIYF. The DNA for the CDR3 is TGTGCCAGCAGCCAAGAATTTAGGACGGCTGGAAACACCATATATTTT.